A single sample gave rise to the 10 T cell receptor beta chains below, sequenced in a study of identical twins. MiXCR, run by TCRdb on the 5' RACE reads, gives a single entry per CDR3 protein. This repertoire shows roughly 490,000 distinct CDR3 sequences, around 15% found once; its top ten account for approximately 1%. These data also featured in a second study, about yellow fever vaccine responses in identical twins.

The sequencing sample was made of CD4+ T cells sorted from blood. The receptors stem from a woman aged 18 to 35 in good health.

The chain combines TRBV2 with TRBJ2-1; weak D call: TRBD2 (6 bases). Deletions cut 7 bases from V and 9 bases from J, with 19 bases between. Germline V gene lookup returns CDR1 SNHLY and CDR2 FYNNEI. This CDR3 spans 14 amino acids. CDR3 protein: CASNGTPHIGEQFF. In DNA form, the CDR3 reads TGTGCCAGCAACGGGACTCCACACATCGGTGAGCAGTTCTTC.

The table lists this clonotype with a few counts. The chain has TRBV7-2 and TRBJ2-1; 8 nucleotides align to TRBD2. The CDR3 is 14 amino acids. Germline CDR1 and CDR2: SGHTA and FQGNSA. The V gene end was trimmed by 5 bases and the J gene end by 12 bases; junction bases not matched to a gene: 12. The CDR3 DNA follows: TGTGCCAGCAGCCCCCGGGGGGGGCTGACAGGGCAGTTCTTC. It translates to CASSPRGGLTGQFF.

This clonotype has just a few counts. Written as DNA, the CDR3 is TGTGCCAGCAGCTTATTCCGAGGAGGCTCCTACGAGCAGTACTTC. Its protein product is CASSLFRGGSYEQYF. The V gene is TRBV7-2, the J gene TRBJ2-7; a possible D gene is TRBD2 (5 bases). The ends were cut back, 2 bases at V and 0 bases at J, with 11 bases in the middle. Per the germline V gene, CDR1 is SGHTA and CDR2 is FQGNSA. The CDR3 covers 15 residues.

This clonotype was seen ten or more times. This chain links TRBV7-2 with TRBJ2-7; D is ambiguous. This CDR3 spans 15 amino acids. V lost 5 bases to trimming and J lost 3 bases, with 17 bases between them. CDR1 and CDR2 from the germline V gene are SGHTA and FQGNSA. In nucleotides, the CDR3 is TGTGCCAGCAGCCCTACCCCGGTGGGCGGCTACGAGCAGTACTTC. This encodes CASSPTPVGGYEQYF.

A few counts support this clonotype. The chain uses TRBV6-1 and TRBJ2-3; D might be TRBD1 or TRBD2, each matching 5 bases. V was shortened by 3 bases and J by 6 bases, with 10 bases between the two germline ends. Germline lookup yields CDR1 MNHNS and CDR2 SASEGT. This CDR3 is built from 13 residues. The DNA of the CDR3 is TGTGCCAGCAGTGAGGGACGGTCTGATACGCAGTATTTT. This codes for CASSEGRSDTQYF.

This clonotype was observed a single time. The genes are TRBV5-5 and TRBJ2-1; D is ambiguous. CDR1 and CDR2 (germline): SGHKS, YYEKEE (reference sequence). The CDR3 is made up of 15 amino acids. Trimming shortened V by 7 bases and J by 4 bases, and 18 bases separated the two germline ends. CDR3 residues: CASGAQLGEYNEQFF. The CDR3 DNA sequence: TGTGCCAGCGGCGCCCAACTTGGAGAGTACAATGAGCAGTTCTTC.

This clonotype was detected only a few times. The V call is TRBV6-2 or TRBV6-3, the J call TRBJ2-1; maybe TRBD2 (6 bases). The CDR3 runs to 11 residues. Germline loops: CDR1 MNHEY, CDR2 SVGEGT. V lost 11 bases, J lost 4 bases, and 9 bases lay in between. Here the CDR3 DNA reads TGTGCCGGAGGGGATTACAATGAGCAGTTCTTC. This sequence encodes CAGGDYNEQFF.

V usage is TRBV7-2 and J usage is TRBJ2-1, with 7 bases lining up with TRBD2. CDR3 size: 12 residues. Germline CDR1 and CDR2: SGHTA and FQGNSA. With 8 bases clipped from V and 5 bases from J, the junction kept 3 bases outside the gene matches. CDR3 region: CASGRAHNEQFF. The CDR3 nucleotides read TGTGCCAGCGGGAGGGCCCACAATGAGCAGTTCTTC. The entire variable domain, with the rest obtained from reference TRBV7-2 and TRBJ2-1, is as follows: GAGVSQSPSNKVTEKGKDVELRCDPISGHTALYWYRQSLGQGLEFLIYFQGNSAPDKSGLPSDRFSAERTGGSVSTLTIQRTQQEDSAVYLCASGRAHNEQFFGPGTRLTVL.

This clonotype was detected a few times. This rearrangement joins TRBV27 to TRBJ2-1, with a weak D call TRBD1 (5 bases). CDR1 is MNHEY and CDR2 is SMNVEV in the germline V gene (reference sequence). The CDR3 contains 12 residues. Deletions cut 5 bases from V and 5 bases from J, with 7 bases between. The CDR3 DNA is TGTGCCAGCAGTCCACAGGACAATGAGCAGTTCTTC. Translation gives CASSPQDNEQFF.

The V gene is TRBV7-6, the J gene TRBJ1-5; TRBD1 is a possible D gene (5 bases). The CDR3 runs 15 residues. Trimming removed 5 bases from V and 2 bases from J, with 13 bases in between. Germline loops: CDR1 SGHVS, CDR2 FNYEAQ. The CDR3 sequence: CASSLELGGNQPQHF. CDR3 bases: TGTGCCAGCAGCCTAGAACTAGGGGGCAATCAGCCCCAGCATTTT.